The 11 T cell receptor beta chains below come from one sample, sequenced in a study of shared clonotypes between healthy human individuals. The method was immunoSEQ multiplex PCR; TCRdb's version includes in-frame clones alone and lacks a portion of them. The repertoire holds about 490,000 clones, with roughly 85% as singletons. Sequencing input: PBMCs. These receptors all stem from a woman aged 40 to 55 in good health. Some clones in this sample may be carry-over from other donors' samples.

The chain uses TRBV11-2 and TRBJ2-5, with TRBD1 identical over 7 bases. CDR1 is SGHAT and CDR2 is FQNNGV in the germline V gene. CDR3 length: 13 residues. J lost 4 bases, V lost 6 bases, and 5 bases had no gene match. CDR3 bases: TGTGCCAGCAGACCAACAGGGGTAGAGACCCAGTACTTC. This translates into CASRPTGVETQYF. Full variable domain (remainder filled in from reference TRBV11-2 and TRBJ2-5): EAGVAQSPRYKIIEKRQSVAFWCNPISGHATLYWYQQILGQGPKLLIQFQNNGVVDDSQLPKDRFSAERLKGVDSTLKIQPAKLEDSAVYLCASRPTGVETQYFGPGTRLLVL.

This chain connects TRBV9 to TRBJ2-7; TRBD2 agrees at 10 bases. CDR3 length: 16 amino acids. V gave up 4 bases and J gave up 3 bases; unmatched junction bases: 10. Per the germline V gene, CDR1 is SGDLS and CDR2 is YYNGEE. The chain's CDR3 is CASSPTSGTSVYEQYF. The CDR3 DNA reads as TGTGCCAGCAGCCCAACATCCGGGACTAGCGTCTACGAGCAGTACTTC.

Comment on this clone: At one end the junction does not follow the germline gene, possibly because of a read error. V and J are TRBV7-3 and TRBJ2-7; D possibly uses TRBD1 or TRBD2 (5 bases each). The CDR3 length is 14 residues. Per germline, CDR1 SGHTA and CDR2 FQGTGA. For the CDR3, the DNA is TGTGCCAGCAGCATAACCGTGGGGGACCACGAGCAGTACTTC. It specifies CASSITVGDHEQYF.

V and J are TRBV5-6 and TRBJ2-2; D is possibly TRBD1 or TRBD2 (6 bases each). Germline values: CDR1 SGHDT, CDR2 YYEEEE. There are 16 residues in the CDR3. Deletions cut 1 base from V and 7 bases from J, with 17 bases between. The CDR3 spells CASSLLGGKQYGELFF. The CDR3 DNA is TGTGCCAGCAGCTTGTTAGGGGGGAAACAATACGGGGAGCTGTTTTTT. Full variable domain (rest looked up from reference TRBV5-6 and TRBJ2-2): DAGVTQSPTHLIKTRGQQVTLRCSPKSGHDTVSWYQQALGQGPQFIFQYYEEEERQRGNFPDRFSGHQFPNYSSELNVNALLLGDSALYLCASSLLGGKQYGELFFGEGSRLTVL.

The chain combines TRBV2 with TRBJ1-4; TRBD1 aligns across 7 bases. J was trimmed by 8 bases and V by 6 bases; bases with no gene match: 12. The CDR3 contains 15 residues. Germline-derived CDR1 and CDR2 are SNHLY and FYNNEI. CDR3 sequence reads: CASRRSTGREEKLFF. For the CDR3, the DNA is TGTGCCAGCAGGAGGTCGACAGGGCGAGAAGAAAAACTGTTTTTT.

The chain recombines TRBV15 with TRBJ2-1, with D possibly being TRBD1 or TRBD2 (5 bases each). The length of the CDR3 is 16 residues. Trimming left V 1 base short and J 7 bases short, with 17 bases between. Looked up from germline, CDR1 is LNHNV and CDR2 is YYDKDF (reference sequence). DNA of the CDR3: TGTGCCACCAGCAGAGGGGACGGGGCCGGCGGGAATGAGCAGTTCTTC. The encoded protein is CATSRGDGAGGNEQFF.

The J gene is TRBJ2-1, the V gene TRBV7-6; D possibly corresponds to TRBD2 (5 bases). Germline V lookup: CDR1 SGHVS, CDR2 FNYEAQ. The CDR3 loop spans 16 amino acids. Between the trimmed V and J ends, which lost 2 bases and 4 bases, there was a span of 15 bases. CDR3 in DNA: TGTGCCAGCAGCTTACAACCTGGTAGCGTTTACAATGAGCAGTTCTTC. It yields the protein CASSLQPGSVYNEQFF.

This clone was observed a few times. CDR3 bases: TGTGCCAGCAGCAAAGCACCCCCAGGGGTTGTTACCCAGCATTTT. Translation: CASSKAPPGVVTQHF. The chain carries TRBV21-1 and TRBJ1-5; the table's D gene call, TRBD1, was not cross checked with the DNA. TRBV21-1 is listed as a pseudogene. The CDR3 is 15 residues long.

V gene TRBV6-4 combines with J gene TRBJ1-1, with 9 bases identical to TRBD1. Per germline, CDR1 MRHNA and CDR2 SNTAGT. J was trimmed by 1 base and V by 5 bases; bases with no gene match: 8. The CDR3 totals 16 residues. The CDR3 here is CASSPGQGAPNTEAFF. The CDR3, as DNA: TGTGCCAGCAGTCCGGGACAGGGTGCCCCGAACACTGAAGCTTTCTTT.

The CDR3 is CSVVFSGELFF. CDR3 DNA: TGCAGCGTTGTCTTCTCCGGGGAGCTGTTTTTT. The V call is TRBV29-1, the J call TRBJ2-2, with D unclear. There are 11 residues in the CDR3. The V gene lost 4 bases and the J gene lost 6 bases, with 6 bases spanning the gap. The germline gives CDR1 SQVTM, CDR2 ANQGSEA.

V and J are TRBV6-5 and TRBJ1-1, with D tentatively TRBD1 (5 bases). The CDR3 loop spans 14 amino acids. Germline V gene data show CDR1 as MNHEY and CDR2 as SVGAGI. The V gene lost 6 bases and the J gene lost 5 bases, with 16 bases spanning the gap. The CDR3 is CASRLSRVWTEAFF. DNA for the CDR3: TGTGCCAGCAGGCTTTCCAGGGTTTGGACTGAAGCTTTCTTT.